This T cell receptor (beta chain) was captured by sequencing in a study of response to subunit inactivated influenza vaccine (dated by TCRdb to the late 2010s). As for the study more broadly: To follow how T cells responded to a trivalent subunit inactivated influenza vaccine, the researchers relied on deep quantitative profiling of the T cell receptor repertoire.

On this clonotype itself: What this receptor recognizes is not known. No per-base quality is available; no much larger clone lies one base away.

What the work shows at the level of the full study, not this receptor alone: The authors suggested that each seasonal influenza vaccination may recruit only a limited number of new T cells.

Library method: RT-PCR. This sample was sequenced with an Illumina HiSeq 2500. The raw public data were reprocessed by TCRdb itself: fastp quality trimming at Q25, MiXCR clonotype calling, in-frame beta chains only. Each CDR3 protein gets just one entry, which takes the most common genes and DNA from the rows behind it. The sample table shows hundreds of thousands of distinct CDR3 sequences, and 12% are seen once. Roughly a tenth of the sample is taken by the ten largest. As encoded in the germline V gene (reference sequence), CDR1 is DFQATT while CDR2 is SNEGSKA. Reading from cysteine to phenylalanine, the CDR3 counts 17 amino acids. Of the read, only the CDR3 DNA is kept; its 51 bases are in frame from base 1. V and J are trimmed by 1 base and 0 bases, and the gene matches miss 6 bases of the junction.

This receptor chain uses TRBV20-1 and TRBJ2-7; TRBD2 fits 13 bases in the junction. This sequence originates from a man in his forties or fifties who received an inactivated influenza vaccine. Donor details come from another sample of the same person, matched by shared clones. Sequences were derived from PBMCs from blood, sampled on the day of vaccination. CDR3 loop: CSARGGLAGALSYEQYF. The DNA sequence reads TGCAGTGCTAGAGGAGGACTAGCGGGGGCCCTCTCCTACGAGCAGTACTTC.